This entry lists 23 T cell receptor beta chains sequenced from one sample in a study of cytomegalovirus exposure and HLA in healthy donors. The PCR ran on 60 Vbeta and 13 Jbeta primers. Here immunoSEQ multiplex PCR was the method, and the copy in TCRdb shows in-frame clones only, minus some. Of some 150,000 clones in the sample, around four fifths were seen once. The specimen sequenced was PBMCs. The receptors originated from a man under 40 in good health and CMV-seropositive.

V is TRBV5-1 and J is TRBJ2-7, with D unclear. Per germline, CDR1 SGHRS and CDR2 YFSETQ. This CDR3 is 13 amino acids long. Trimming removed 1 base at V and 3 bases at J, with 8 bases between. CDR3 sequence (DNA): TGCGCCAGCAGCTTGTTGTCGCGCTACGAGCAGTACTTC. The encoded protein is CASSLLSRYEQYF.

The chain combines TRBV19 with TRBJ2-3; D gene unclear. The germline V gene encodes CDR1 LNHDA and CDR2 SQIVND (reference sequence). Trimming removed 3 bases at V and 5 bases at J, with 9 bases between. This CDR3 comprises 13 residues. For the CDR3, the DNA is TGTGCCAGTAGTATTTGGGCCGGAGATACGCAGTATTTT. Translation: CASSIWAGDTQYF.

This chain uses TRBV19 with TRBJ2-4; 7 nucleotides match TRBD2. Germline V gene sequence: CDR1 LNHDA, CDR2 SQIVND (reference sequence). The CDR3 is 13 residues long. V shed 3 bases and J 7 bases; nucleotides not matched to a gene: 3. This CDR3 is CASSMTGGNIQYF. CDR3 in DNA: TGTGCCAGTAGTATGACCGGGGGGAACATTCAGTACTTC.

The CDR3 bases are TGTGCCACCACAGGGGCCCCCTCTGGAAACACCATATATTTT. Protein: CATTGAPSGNTIYF. The chain is built from TRBV10-3 and TRBJ1-3, with 7 bases matching TRBD1. Germline V gives CDR1 ENHRY, CDR2 SYGVKD. The CDR3 extends over 14 amino acids. The trim removed 10 bases at V and 0 bases at J, leaving 6 bases unmatched.

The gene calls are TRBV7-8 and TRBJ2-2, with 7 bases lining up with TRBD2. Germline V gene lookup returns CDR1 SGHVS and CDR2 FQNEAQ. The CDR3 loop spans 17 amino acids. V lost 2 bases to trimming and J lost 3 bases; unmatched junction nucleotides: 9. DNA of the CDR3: TGTGCCAGCAGCTTACGGGCTAGCGGTATGGACACCGGGGAGCTGTTTTTT. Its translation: CASSLRASGMDTGELFF.

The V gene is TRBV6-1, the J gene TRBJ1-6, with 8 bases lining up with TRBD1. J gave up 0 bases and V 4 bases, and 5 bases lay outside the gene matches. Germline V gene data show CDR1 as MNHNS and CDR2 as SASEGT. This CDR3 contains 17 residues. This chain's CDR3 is CASSGQGMASYNSPLHF. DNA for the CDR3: TGTGCCAGCAGTGGACAGGGGATGGCCTCCTATAATTCACCCCTCCACTTT.

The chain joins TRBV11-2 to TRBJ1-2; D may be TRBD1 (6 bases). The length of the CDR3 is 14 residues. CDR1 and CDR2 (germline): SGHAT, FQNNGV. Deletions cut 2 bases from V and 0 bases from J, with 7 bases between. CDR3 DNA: TGTGCCAGCAGCTTACAGGGGACTAACTATGGCTACACCTTC. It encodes CASSLQGTNYGYTF.

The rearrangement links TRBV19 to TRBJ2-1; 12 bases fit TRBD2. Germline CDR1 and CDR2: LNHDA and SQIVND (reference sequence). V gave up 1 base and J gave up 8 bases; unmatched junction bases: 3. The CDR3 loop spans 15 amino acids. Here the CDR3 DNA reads TGTGCCAGTAGTATAGGGACTAGCGGGATCGATGAGCAGTTCTTC. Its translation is CASSIGTSGIDEQFF. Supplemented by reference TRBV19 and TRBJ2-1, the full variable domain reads DGGITQSPKYLFRKEGQNVTLSCEQNLNHDAMYWYRQDPGQGLRLIYYSQIVNDFQKGDIAEGYSVSREKKESFPLTVTSAQKNPTAFYLCASSIGTSGIDEQFFGPGTRLTVL.

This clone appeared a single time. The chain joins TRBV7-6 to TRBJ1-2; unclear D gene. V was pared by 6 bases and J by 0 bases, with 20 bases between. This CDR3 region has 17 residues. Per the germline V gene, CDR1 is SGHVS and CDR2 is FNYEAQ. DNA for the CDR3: TGTGCCAGCAGTCCAGCCTCGCCTGAGGGTTCTAACTATGGCTACACCTTC. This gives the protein CASSPASPEGSNYGYTF.

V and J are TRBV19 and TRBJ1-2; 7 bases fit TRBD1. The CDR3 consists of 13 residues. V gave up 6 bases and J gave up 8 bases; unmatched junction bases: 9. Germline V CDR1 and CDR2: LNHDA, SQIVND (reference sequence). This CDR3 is CASSIQGMEGYTF. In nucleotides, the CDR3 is TGTGCCAGTAGCATACAGGGGATGGAAGGCTACACCTTC.

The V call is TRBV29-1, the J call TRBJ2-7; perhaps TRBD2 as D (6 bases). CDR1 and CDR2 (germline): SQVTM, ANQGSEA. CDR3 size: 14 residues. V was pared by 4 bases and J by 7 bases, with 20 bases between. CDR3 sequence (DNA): TGCAGCGTTGTTCTCAGCGGGCAGTCGGGGGAGCAGTACTTC. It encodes CSVVLSGQSGEQYF.

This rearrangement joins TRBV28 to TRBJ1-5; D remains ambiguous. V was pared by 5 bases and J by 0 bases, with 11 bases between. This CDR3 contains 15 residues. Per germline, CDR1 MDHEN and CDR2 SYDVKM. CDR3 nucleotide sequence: TGTGCCAGCAGTAGGCAGGTAGATAGCAATCAGCCCCAGCATTTT. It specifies CASSRQVDSNQPQHF.

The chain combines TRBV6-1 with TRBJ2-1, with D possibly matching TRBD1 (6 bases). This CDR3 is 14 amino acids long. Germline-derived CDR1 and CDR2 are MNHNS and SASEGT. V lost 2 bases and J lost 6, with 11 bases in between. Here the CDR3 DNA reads TGTGCCAGCAGTGAAAGGACAGTTCCCAATGAGCAGTTCTTC. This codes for CASSERTVPNEQFF.

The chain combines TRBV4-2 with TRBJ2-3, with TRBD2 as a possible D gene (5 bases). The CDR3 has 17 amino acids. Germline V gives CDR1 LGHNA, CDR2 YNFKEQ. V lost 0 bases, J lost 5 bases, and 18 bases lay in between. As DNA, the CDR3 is TGTGCCAGCAGCCAAGAAGGAAGCGGAGGATCGGGAGATACGCAGTATTTT. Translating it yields CASSQEGSGGSGDTQYF.

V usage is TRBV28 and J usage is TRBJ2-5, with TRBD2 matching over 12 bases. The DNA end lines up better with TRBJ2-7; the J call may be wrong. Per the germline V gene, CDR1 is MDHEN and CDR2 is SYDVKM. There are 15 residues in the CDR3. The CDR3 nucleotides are TGTGCCAGCAGCTACCGGAGACTAGCGGGAGACGAGCAGTACTTC. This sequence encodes CASSYRRLAGDEQYF.

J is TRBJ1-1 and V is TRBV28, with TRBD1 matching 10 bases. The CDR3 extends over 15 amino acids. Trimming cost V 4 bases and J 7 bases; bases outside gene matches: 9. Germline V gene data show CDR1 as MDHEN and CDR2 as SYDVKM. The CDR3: CASSSTGGSKDEAFF. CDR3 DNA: TGTGCCAGCAGTTCGACAGGGGGCTCAAAGGATGAAGCTTTCTTT.

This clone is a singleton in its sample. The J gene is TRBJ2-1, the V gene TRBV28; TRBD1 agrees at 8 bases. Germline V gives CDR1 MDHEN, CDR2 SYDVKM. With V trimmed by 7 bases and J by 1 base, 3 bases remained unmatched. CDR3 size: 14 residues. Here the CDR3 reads CASTRTGSYNEQFF. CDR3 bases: TGTGCCAGCACCCGGACAGGGTCCTACAATGAGCAGTTCTTC.

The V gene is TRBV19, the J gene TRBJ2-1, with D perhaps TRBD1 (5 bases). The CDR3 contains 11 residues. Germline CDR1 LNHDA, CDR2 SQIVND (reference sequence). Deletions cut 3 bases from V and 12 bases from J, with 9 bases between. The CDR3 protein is CASSIQDRQFF. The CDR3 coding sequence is TGTGCCAGTAGTATCCAAGACAGGCAGTTCTTC.

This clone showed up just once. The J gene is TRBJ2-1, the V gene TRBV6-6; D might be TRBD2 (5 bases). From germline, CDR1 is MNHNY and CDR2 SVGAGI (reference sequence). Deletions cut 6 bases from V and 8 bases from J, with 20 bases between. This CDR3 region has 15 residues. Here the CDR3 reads CASSLGLAGIYEQFF. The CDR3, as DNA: TGTGCCAGCAGCCTAGGACTGGCTGGGATATATGAGCAGTTCTTC.

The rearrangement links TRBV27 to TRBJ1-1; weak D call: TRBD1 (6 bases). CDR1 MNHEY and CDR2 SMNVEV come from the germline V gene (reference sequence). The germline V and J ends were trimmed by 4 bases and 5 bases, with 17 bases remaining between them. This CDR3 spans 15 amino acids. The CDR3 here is CASSSDRGASTEAFF. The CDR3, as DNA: TGTGCCAGCAGTTCCGATCGGGGGGCAAGTACTGAAGCTTTCTTT.

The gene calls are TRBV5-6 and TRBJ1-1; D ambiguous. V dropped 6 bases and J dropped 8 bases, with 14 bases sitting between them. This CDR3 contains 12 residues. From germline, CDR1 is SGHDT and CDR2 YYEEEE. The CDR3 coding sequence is TGTGCCAGCACCCTGGGGAGAGGGGAAGCTTTCTTT. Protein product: CASTLGRGEAFF.

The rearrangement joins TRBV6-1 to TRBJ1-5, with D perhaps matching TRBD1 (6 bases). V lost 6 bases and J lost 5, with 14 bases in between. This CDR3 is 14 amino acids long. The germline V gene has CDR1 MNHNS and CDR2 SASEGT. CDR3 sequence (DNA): TGTGCCAGCAGGAAAGACAGGAAGGATCAGCCCCAGCATTTT. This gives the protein CASRKDRKDQPQHF.

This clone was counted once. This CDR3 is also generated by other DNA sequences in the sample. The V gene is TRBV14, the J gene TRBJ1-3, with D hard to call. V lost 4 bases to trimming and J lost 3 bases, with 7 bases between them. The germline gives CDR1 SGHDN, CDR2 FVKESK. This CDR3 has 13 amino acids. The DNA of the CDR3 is TGTGCCAGCAGCCTCGCAGGTGGAAACACCATATATTTT. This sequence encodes CASSLAGGNTIYF.